The T cell receptor (beta chain) described here comes from a study of cytomegalovirus exposure and HLA in healthy donors. General study findings and limits: According to a later analysis, TCR clusters from the first cohort tended to co-occur in the 120 or so validation repertoires. Overall, approximately 180 TCR beta chains were annotated as cytomegalovirus-associated. In vitro testing confirmed a few CMV-associated chains as specific for CMV antigens.

TCRdb's copy holds only in-frame clones and misses some; the assay was immunoSEQ multiplex PCR. The table records more than 95,000 clones, approximately 86% of them present only once. This clone was counted between two and nine times. Its antigen is as yet unknown. Sequencing was done on a sample of PBMCs. This sequence originates from a man younger than 30 in good health and CMV-seropositive.

The CDR3 is CASRDGQGSTDTQYF. The CDR3 coding sequence is TGCGCCAGCAGGGACGGACAGGGGTCCACAGATACGCAGTATTTT. The chain carries TRBV5-1 and TRBJ2-3, with TRBD1 matching over 9 bases. Per germline, CDR1 SGHRS and CDR2 YFSETQ. This CDR3 contains 15 residues. V lost 5 bases to trimming and J lost 2 bases; unmatched junction nucleotides: 6.